A single T cell receptor beta chain is shown here with its context. The germline V gene has CDR1 MNHEY and CDR2 SMNVEV (reference sequence). The V gene end was trimmed by 5 bases and the J gene end by 1 base; junction bases not matched to a gene: 3. This CDR3 is 15 amino acids long. The data were obtained in a study of T cell changes during pregnancy in multiple sclerosis. Clones were read by immunoSEQ multiplex PCR, and TCRdb kept only the in-frame ones, dropping some. The sample has some 48,000 clones, 85% to 95% seen once; the top ten hold 5.9%. The rearrangement joins TRBV27 to TRBJ1-1; 11 positions agree with TRBD1. This receptor was obtained from a female donor with multiple sclerosis, enrolled in a pregnancy study. The material was CD8+ T cells from peripheral blood mononuclear cells, obtained in the first trimester of pregnancy. CDR3 in DNA: TGTGCCAGCAGTCCTGGGACAGGGGGGAACACTGAAGCTTTCTTT. Encoded protein: CASSPGTGGNTEAFF.